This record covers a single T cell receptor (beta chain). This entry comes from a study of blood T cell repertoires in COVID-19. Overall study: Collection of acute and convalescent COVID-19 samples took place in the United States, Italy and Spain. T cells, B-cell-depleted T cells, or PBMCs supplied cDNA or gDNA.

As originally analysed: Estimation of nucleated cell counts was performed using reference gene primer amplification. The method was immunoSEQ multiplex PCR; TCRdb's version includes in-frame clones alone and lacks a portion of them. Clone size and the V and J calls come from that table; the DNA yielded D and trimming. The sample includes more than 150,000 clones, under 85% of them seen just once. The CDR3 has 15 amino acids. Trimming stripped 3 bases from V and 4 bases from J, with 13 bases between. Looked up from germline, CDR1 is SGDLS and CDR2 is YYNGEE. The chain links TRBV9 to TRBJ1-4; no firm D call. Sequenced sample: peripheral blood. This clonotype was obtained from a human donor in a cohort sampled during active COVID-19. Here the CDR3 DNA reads TGTGCCAGCAGCGCGCGGGCGGGCCTTAATGAAAAACTGTTTTTT. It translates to CASSARAGLNEKLFF.